A single sample is the source of the 11 T cell receptor beta chains below, sequenced in a study of blood T cells in healthy people across ages. The authors ran a second PCR of about 7 to 11 cycles using a sample-barcoded 5' primer and a J-beta primer mix. From the 5' RACE reads, TCRdb called clonotypes with MiXCR, one entry per CDR3 protein. The sample consists of fewer than 1 million distinct CDR3 sequences, around 43% of them appearing once. Sample: blood. Receptor source: a man aged 55 to 69 in good health.

The rearrangement links TRBV6-1 to TRBJ1-4; tentatively, D is TRBD1 (6 bases). The CDR3 spans 12 residues. V dropped 8 bases and J dropped 11 bases, with 15 bases sitting between them. The V gene's germline CDR1 is MNHNS and CDR2 SASEGT. The CDR3 loop is CASGTPQVKLFF. CDR3 in DNA: TGTGCCAGCGGGACACCACAAGTTAAACTGTTTTTT.

This clonotype came up a few times. The CDR3 spells CSAGGGLAVYEQYF. Written as DNA, the CDR3 is TGCAGTGCAGGGGGGGGACTAGCGGTATACGAGCAGTACTTC. The chain couples TRBV20-1 to TRBJ2-7; 11 nucleotides agree with TRBD2. The CDR3 totals 14 residues. CDR1 and CDR2 from the germline V gene are DFQATT and SNEGSKA (reference sequence). V dropped 6 bases and J dropped 4; count of bases not matched to a gene: 8.

Details on this clonotype: Germline is not matched at one junction end, which may reflect a read error. The chain carries TRBV12-3 or TRBV12-4 and TRBJ2-5, with TRBD2 matching over 7 bases. CDR3 length: 18 residues. The CDR3 DNA follows: TGTGCCAGCAGTCCTCCCGCTTCACTAGCGCGGGGCGAAGAGACCCGGTACTTC. As protein: CASSPPASLARGEETRYF.

V is TRBV4-3 and J is TRBJ1-6, with D unclear. The CDR3 runs to 13 residues. V was pared by 0 bases and J by 13 bases, with 10 bases between. Germline V gene data show CDR1 as LGHNA and CDR2 as YSLEER. This CDR3 is CASSQDRLAPLHF. CDR3 in DNA: TGCGCCAGCAGCCAAGATCGACTCGCCCCCCTCCACTTT.

This clonotype occurred a few times. The genes are TRBV5-4 and TRBJ2-5; D may be TRBD1 (5 bases). The J call may be in error: the DNA end matches TRBJ2-7 better. The CDR3 contains 12 residues. The germline V gene encodes CDR1 SGHNT and CDR2 YYREEE (reference sequence). The CDR3 loop reads CASSRGVGEQYF. The CDR3 nucleotides are TGTGCCAGCAGCAGGGGCGTTGGCGAGCAGTACTTC.

There are many counts of this clonotype. The CDR3 spells CASSMADRGIGELFF. The DNA of the CDR3 is TGTGCCAGCAGCATGGCGGACAGGGGGATCGGGGAGCTGTTTTTT. This chain uses TRBV9 with TRBJ2-2; 10 nucleotides line up with TRBD1. Germline V lookup: CDR1 SGDLS, CDR2 YYNGEE. The CDR3 loop spans 15 amino acids. J gave up 7 bases and V 4 bases, and 7 bases lay outside the gene matches.

Only a few counts were recorded for this clonotype. The rearrangement joins TRBV7-2 to TRBJ2-3; D not certain. The germline V gene encodes CDR1 SGHTA and CDR2 FQGNSA. CDR3 length equals 14 residues. V lost 7 bases to trimming and J lost 0 bases, with 11 bases between them. The CDR3 nucleotides read TGTGCCAGCACGACGGACCGTAGCACAGATACGCAGTATTTT. Translation: CASTTDRSTDTQYF.

The chain combines TRBV7-6 with TRBJ2-5; D is possibly TRBD2 (7 bases). The end of the DNA is better explained by TRBJ2-7, so the J call may be wrong. The CDR3 loop spans 12 amino acids. In germline, CDR1 is SGHVS, CDR2 FNYEAQ. The CDR3 is CASSTRGGEQYF. In nucleotides, the CDR3 is TGTGCCAGCAGCACTAGGGGGGGCGAGCAGTACTTC.

The genes are TRBV7-9 and TRBJ2-3; 11 nucleotides align to TRBD2. The trim removed 1 base at V and 6 bases at J, leaving 9 bases unmatched. The CDR3 extends over 17 amino acids. Germline CDR1 SEHNR, CDR2 FQNEAQ (reference sequence). The CDR3 sequence is CASSLGSTSGVGDTQYF. The CDR3 DNA reads as TGTGCCAGCAGCTTAGGGTCGACTAGCGGGGTTGGGGATACGCAGTATTTT.

This clonotype turned up a few times. The chain recombines TRBV3-1 with TRBJ2-1; D possibly corresponds to TRBD2 (5 bases). CDR1 is LGHDT, CDR2 YNNKEL, per germline (reference sequence). V was clipped by 8 bases and J by 0 bases, with 11 bases between them. This CDR3 region has 14 residues. CDR3 in DNA: TGTGCCAGCCGGGATGAGAGCTCCTACAATGAGCAGTTCTTC. Translation: CASRDESSYNEQFF.

The chain carries TRBV7-2 and TRBJ2-1; the D call may be TRBD1 or TRBD2 (5 bases each). The CDR3 covers 14 residues. Germline CDR1 is SGHTA and CDR2 is FQGNSA. The V gene lost 6 bases and the J gene lost 10 bases, with 19 bases spanning the gap. CDR3 protein: CASSHRDVGREQFF. The CDR3 DNA is TGTGCCAGCAGTCACCGGGACGTGGGTAGAGAGCAGTTCTTC.